This entry is about one T cell receptor (beta chain). Antigen specificity is unknown. This CDR3 is 15 amino acids long. V lost 6 bases to trimming and J lost 0 bases, with 12 bases between them. Germline-derived CDR1 and CDR2 are LNHDA and SQIVND (reference sequence). These data come from a study of T cells after yellow fever vaccination. General study results and limits: High-abundance clonotypes from the bulk population could contaminate FACS-sorted repertoires. Most primary-vaccination clones recurred post-booster (nearly 98% CD4, roughly 90% CD8).

TCR cDNA, made by 5'RACE template switching, carried an added universal primer site and UMIs. TCRdb reprocessed the 5' RACE reads via MiXCR and lists one record per CDR3 protein. The sample contains about 320,000 distinct CDR3 sequences, 3.5% to 4.5% of which appear only once. The sequences come from PBMCs, collected 15 days after the yellow fever booster vaccination. This clonotype was obtained from a man aged 18 to 30 who received the YFV17D yellow fever vaccine. The rearrangement links TRBV19 to TRBJ1-5; no firm D call. CDR3 protein: CASSPIWDSNQPQHF. The CDR3 DNA follows: TGTGCCAGTAGCCCAATATGGGATAGCAATCAGCCCCAGCATTTT.